The 25 T cell receptor beta chains reported below all come from one sample, sequenced in a study of blood T cell repertoires in COVID-19. This table comes from immunoSEQ multiplex PCR, and its TCRdb copy is limited to in-frame clones, with some not included. The sample contains some 140,000 clones, almost 85% of which appear only once. The sequencing sample was made of PBMCs or T cells enriched from blood (not recorded which). The receptors derive from a middle-aged man with acute COVID-19.

The V gene is TRBV28, the J gene TRBJ2-5; D is ambiguous. Germline CDR1 reads MDHEN; CDR2 reads SYDVKM. V lost 0 bases, J lost 3 bases, and 20 bases lay in between. The CDR3 covers 18 residues. The CDR3 spells CASSLWGEQRLQEETQYF. As DNA, the CDR3 is TGTGCCAGCAGTTTATGGGGTGAACAGAGATTGCAAGAAGAGACCCAGTACTTC.

The chain has TRBV9 and TRBJ2-3, with TRBD1 matching 7 bases. Germline values: CDR1 SGDLS, CDR2 YYNGEE. CDR3 size: 15 residues. V shed 0 bases and J 1 base; nucleotides not matched to a gene: 2. The DNA for the CDR3 is TGTGCCAGCAGCGTAGAAGGGGGCGGCACAGATACGCAGTATTTT. This sequence encodes CASSVEGGGTDTQYF.

V usage is TRBV7-9 and J usage is TRBJ2-2, with D tentatively TRBD2 (5 bases). V lost 8 bases to trimming and J lost 5 bases, with 12 bases between them. This CDR3 is built from 13 residues. Per germline, CDR1 SEHNR and CDR2 FQNEAQ (reference sequence). The CDR3 region is CASRGEQTGELFF. In DNA form, the CDR3 reads TGTGCCAGCCGGGGAGAACAGACCGGGGAGCTGTTTTTT.

The V and J genes are TRBV10-2 and TRBJ2-1; D might be TRBD1 (6 bases). Germline-derived CDR1 and CDR2 are WSHSY and SAAADI. This CDR3 comprises 14 residues. The V end was cut by 6 bases, the J end by 0 bases, with 9 bases between. The CDR3 DNA follows: TGCGCCAGCAGACTGACAGGCTCCTACAATGAGCAGTTCTTC. Protein product: CASRLTGSYNEQFF.

The CDR3 region is CASSLAIAGVNTEAFF. CDR3 nucleotide sequence: TGCGCCAGCAGCTTGGCCATCGCAGGGGTGAACACTGAAGCTTTCTTT. This chain joins TRBV5-1 and TRBJ1-1; maybe TRBD1 (6 bases). The CDR3 extends over 16 amino acids. V was clipped by 0 bases and J by 0 bases, with 12 bases between them. Germline values: CDR1 SGHRS, CDR2 YFSETQ.

This chain links TRBV5-1 with TRBJ2-2; D may be TRBD1 (6 bases). Germline lookup yields CDR1 SGHRS and CDR2 YFSETQ. Trimming left V 4 bases short and J 6 bases short, with 10 bases between. The CDR3 consists of 13 residues. The CDR3 protein is CASSAQGAGELFF. The CDR3 DNA reads TGCGCCAGCAGCGCACAGGGCGCCGGGGAGCTGTTTTTT.

The chain recombines TRBV28 with TRBJ1-5; D unresolved. This CDR3 is built from 11 residues. The V end was cut by 5 bases, the J end by 7 bases, with 6 bases between. Germline CDR1 is MDHEN and CDR2 is SYDVKM. CDR3 amino acids: CASSQFQPQHF. Written as DNA, the CDR3 is TGTGCCAGCAGTCAGTTCCAGCCCCAGCATTTT.

Turning to this clone: Other DNA sequences of this sample code for an identical CDR3. CDR3 bases: TGTGCCAGCAGTTACGGGGACGGGAGCTCCTACGAGCAGTACTTC. Protein sequence: CASSYGDGSSYEQYF. This chain joins TRBV6-2 or TRBV6-3 and TRBJ2-7, with a possible D match to TRBD2 (6 bases). Germline CDR1 reads MNHEY; CDR2 reads SVGEGT. The CDR3 runs to 15 residues. The V end lost 2 bases, the J end lost 0 bases, and 11 bases lay between the germline ends.

This chain links TRBV2 with TRBJ2-5, with 9 bases matching TRBD2. V shed 11 bases, J shed 0 bases, and the junction held 1 base outside the gene matches. Per germline, CDR1 SNHLY and CDR2 FYNNEI. This CDR3 region has 12 residues. The chain's CDR3 is CAAGGDQETQYF. The CDR3 nucleotides are TGTGCCGCGGGGGGGGACCAAGAGACCCAGTACTTC.

The chain carries TRBV3-1 (or the pseudogene TRBV3-2) and TRBJ1-3, with D hard to call. V was cut by 5 bases and J by 4 bases, with 18 bases left in between. The CDR3 loop spans 16 amino acids. CDR1 is LGHDT and CDR2 is YNNKEL in the germline V gene (reference sequence). The CDR3 reads CASSDLIRDGGNTIYF. Here the CDR3 DNA reads TGTGCCAGCAGCGATCTAATACGGGATGGAGGAAACACCATATATTTT.

In DNA form, the CDR3 reads TGTGCTAGCGCAGCGGTTTCCCCAACCGGGGAGCTGTTTTTT. Translating gives CASAAVSPTGELFF. The chain joins TRBV12-5 to TRBJ2-2; possibly TRBD2 for D (5 bases). The ends were cut back, 9 bases at V and 5 bases at J, with 16 bases in the middle. The germline gives CDR1 LGHNT, CDR2 FRNRAP. The CDR3 extends over 14 amino acids.

This clone has just a few counts. The CDR3 loop is CASSADRVVDEQFF. The CDR3 DNA is TGTGCCAGCAGCGCGGACAGGGTGGTCGATGAGCAGTTCTTC. This chain connects TRBV9 to TRBJ2-1; 8 nucleotides match TRBD1. The CDR3 sequence is 14 residues long. Germline V gives CDR1 SGDLS, CDR2 YYNGEE. The V segment lost 3 bases and the J segment 8 bases; nucleotides outside the gene matches: 7.

V and J are TRBV7-9 and TRBJ1-2, with 8 positions matching TRBD1. The junction had 0 bases not matched to a gene; V was cut back by 3 bases and J by 3 bases. Germline assignment: CDR1 SEHNR and CDR2 FQNEAQ (reference sequence). This CDR3 is 13 amino acids long. CDR3 sequence reads: CASSLTGDYGYTF. CDR3 in DNA: TGTGCCAGCAGCTTGACAGGGGACTATGGCTACACCTTC. Drawing the rest from reference TRBV7-9 and TRBJ1-2, the complete variable domain is DTGVSQNPRHKITKRGQNVTFRCDPISEHNRLYWYRQTLGQGPEFLTYFQNEAQLEKSRLLSDRFSAERPKGSFSTLEIQRTEQGDSAMYLCASSLTGDYGYTFGSGTRLTVV.

The chain is built from TRBV27 and TRBJ2-4; 12 positions agree with TRBD2. This CDR3 region has 16 residues. Germline V gene data show CDR1 as MNHEY and CDR2 as SMNVEV (reference sequence). V lost 2 bases and J lost 9; bases outside the gene matches: 8. The CDR3 spells CASSLTLAGGPSIQYF. For the CDR3, the DNA is TGTGCCAGCAGTTTAACTCTAGCGGGAGGGCCAAGCATTCAGTACTTC.

V is TRBV7-8 and J is TRBJ2-7; the match to TRBD2 covers 10 bases. There are 15 residues in the CDR3. Looked up from germline, CDR1 is SGHVS and CDR2 is FQNEAQ. V gave up 3 bases and J gave up 3 bases; unmatched junction bases: 5. The CDR3 DNA follows: TGTGCCAGCAGCTTGGGAGGGACTAGCGTCTACGAGCAGTACTTC. As protein: CASSLGGTSVYEQYF.

This chain uses TRBV5-1 with TRBJ2-3; D is uncertain. In germline, CDR1 is SGHRS, CDR2 YFSETQ. V was cut by 2 bases and J by 7 bases, with 17 bases left in between. This CDR3 contains 15 residues. The CDR3 coding sequence is TGCGCCAGCAGCTTAGCAGGCCCCCCCCGGAATACGCAGTATTTT. This translates into CASSLAGPPRNTQYF.

The V gene is TRBV4-3, the J gene TRBJ2-1, with D possibly TRBD1 on 5 matching bases. This CDR3 spans 16 amino acids. From germline, CDR1 is LGHNA and CDR2 YSLEER. Trimming shortened V by 4 bases and J by 0 bases, and 13 bases separated the two germline ends. The CDR3 reads CASSLSYRSSYNEQFF. DNA for the CDR3: TGCGCCAGCAGCCTATCGTACAGGAGCTCCTACAATGAGCAGTTCTTC.

This clone was observed a handful of times. The chain couples TRBV7-8 to TRBJ2-7; a weak D match, TRBD1 (6 bases). Germline V gene sequence: CDR1 SGHVS, CDR2 FQNEAQ. Trimming pared 5 bases from V and 4 bases from J, leaving 15 bases between. CDR3 length: 14 amino acids. The CDR3 DNA reads as TGTGCCAGCAGCACCCGGGACACCCGATACGAGCAGTACTTC. Protein product: CASSTRDTRYEQYF.

The J gene is TRBJ1-4, the V gene TRBV7-9; 10 positions match TRBD1. This CDR3 has 17 residues. CDR1 and CDR2 from the germline V gene are SEHNR and FQNEAQ (reference sequence). V was clipped by 4 bases and J by 4 bases; unmatched bases: 9. In DNA, the CDR3 is TGTGCCAGCAGCTCCCGGACAGGGGGGCCCCTTAATGAAAAACTGTTTTTT. It yields the protein CASSSRTGGPLNEKLFF. The full variable domain, in which reference TRBV7-9 and TRBJ1-4 provide the parts outside the CDR3, is DTGVSQNPRHKITKRGQNVTFRCDPISEHNRLYWYRQTLGQGPEFLTYFQNEAQLEKSRLLSDRFSAERPKGSFSTLEIQRTEQGDSAMYLCASSSRTGGPLNEKLFFGSGTQLSVL.

The CDR3 region has the DNA TGCGCCAGCAGCCCTCAGCGGGAGGTAGTCGCCGGGGAGCTGTTTTTT. Translated, it gives CASSPQREVVAGELFF. This chain uses TRBV4-3 with TRBJ2-2, with 9 bases that match TRBD2. J lost 6 bases, V lost 4 bases, and 9 bases had no gene match. There are 16 residues in the CDR3. Germline V gene data show CDR1 as LGHNA and CDR2 as YSLEER.

The V call is TRBV12-2, the J call TRBJ1-2; TRBD1, the table's D call, was not compared with the DNA. TRBV12-2 is a recognized pseudogene. This CDR3 has 15 residues. The DNA of the CDR3 is TGTGCAAGTCGCTTTTGGGGCCCCCTATACTATGGCTACACCTTC. It codes for CASRFWGPLYYGYTF.

The chain carries TRBV27 and TRBJ1-1, with no clear D. CDR1 and CDR2 (germline): MNHEY, SMNVEV (reference sequence). Trimming pared 2 bases from V and 3 bases from J, leaving 10 bases between. This CDR3 is built from 14 residues. CDR3 in amino acids: CASSLSPTDTEAFF. For the CDR3, the DNA is TGTGCCAGCAGTTTAAGTCCTACGGACACTGAAGCTTTCTTT.

The J gene is TRBJ1-5, the V gene TRBV19; TRBD1 might be the D (5 bases). Germline V gene sequence: CDR1 LNHDA, CDR2 SQIVND (reference sequence). Trimming took 1 base from V and 3 from J, leaving 10 bases between them. There are 15 residues in the CDR3. The DNA for the CDR3 is TGTGCCAGTAGTATAGTAGGCAGGGACAATCAGCCCCAGCATTTT. It specifies CASSIVGRDNQPQHF.

This clone was seen just once. V and J are TRBV27 and TRBJ1-5; TRBD1 is a possible D gene (6 bases). The CDR3 extends over 17 amino acids. Trimming stripped 6 bases from V and 2 bases from J, with 20 bases between. Germline V lookup: CDR1 MNHEY, CDR2 SMNVEV (reference sequence). DNA of the CDR3: TGTGCCAGCAGCCCAATTACAGGGTCCTCGGGCAATCAGCCCCAGCATTTT. The encoded protein is CASSPITGSSGNQPQHF.

J is TRBJ2-2 and V is TRBV5-1; 7 bases align to TRBD1. With V trimmed by 3 bases and J by 2 bases, 4 bases remained unmatched. CDR1 and CDR2 from the germline V gene are SGHRS and YFSETQ. The CDR3 is 15 amino acids. CDR3 protein: CASSSRTGNTGELFF. The CDR3 nucleotides read TGCGCCAGCAGCTCCAGGACAGGAAACACCGGGGAGCTGTTTTTT.